This TCR beta chain was observed in a study of cytomegalovirus exposure and HLA in healthy donors. General study results and limits: The authors later linked a missense DCLRE1C variant to TCR beta V- and J-gene trimming. Reports described diagnosis of cytomegalovirus status by the classifier as highly specific and sensitive.

The CDR3 covers 15 residues. Germline CDR1 is MDHEN and CDR2 is SYDVKM. Turning to this clone: Its antigen is as yet unknown. A read error may produce the germline difference seen at one junction end.

Use of 60 Vbeta and 13 Jbeta primers characterized the PCR. The method was immunoSEQ multiplex PCR; TCRdb's version includes in-frame clones alone and lacks a portion of them. The sample shows about 140,000 clones, roughly 79% of them seen only once. The chain employs TRBV28 and TRBJ1-2; 9 bases line up with TRBD1. The sequence was collected from a woman aged 40 to 50 in good health and CMV-seronegative. Input material: PBMCs. The CDR3 coding sequence is TGTGTCAGCAGTTTGCGGACAGGGGTGGATGCAGGCTACACCTTC. Its protein product is CVSSLRTGVDAGYTF.